The entry below describes one T cell receptor (beta chain). The antigen is unknown. These data are taken from a study of lymphopenia after photon versus proton radiotherapy. Study results and limitations: Oligoclonal CD8+ Temra expansion after nadir drove photon patients' diversity drop. In patients who died, overall survival fell as post-nadir TCR diversity dropped more. Under photons, naive T cells and diversity fell while effector/memory populations rose.

Assay: immunoSEQ multiplex PCR; the TCRdb copy retains only in-frame clones and omits some. Found here are around 64,000 clones, about 90% of them singletons; the top ten hold 13%. The CDR3 runs to 14 residues. CDR1 is LNHDA and CDR2 is SQIVND in the germline V gene (reference sequence). J lost 3 bases, V lost 4 bases, and 2 bases had no gene match. V usage is TRBV19 and J usage is TRBJ2-3; the match to TRBD2 covers 9 bases. The sample was peripheral blood, taken from a patient treated with proton-based radiotherapy. This receptor was identified in a man at least 80 years old with esophageal cancer. CDR3 DNA sequence: TGTGCCAGTAGTACCCTAGCGGGAACAGATACGCAGTATTTT. Amino acid sequence: CASSTLAGTDTQYF.